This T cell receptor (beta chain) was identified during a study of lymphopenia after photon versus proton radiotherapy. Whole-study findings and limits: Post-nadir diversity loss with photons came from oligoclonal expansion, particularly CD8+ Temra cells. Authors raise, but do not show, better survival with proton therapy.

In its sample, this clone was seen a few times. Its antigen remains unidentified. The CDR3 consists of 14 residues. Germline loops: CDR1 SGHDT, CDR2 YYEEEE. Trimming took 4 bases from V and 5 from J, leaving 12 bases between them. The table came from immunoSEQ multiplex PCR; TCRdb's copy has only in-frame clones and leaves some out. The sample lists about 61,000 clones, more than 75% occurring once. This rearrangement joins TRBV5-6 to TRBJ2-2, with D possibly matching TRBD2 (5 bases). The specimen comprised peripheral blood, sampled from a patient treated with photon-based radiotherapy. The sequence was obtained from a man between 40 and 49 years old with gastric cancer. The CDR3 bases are TGTGCCAGCAGCACCGCCCGGGGTACCGGGGAGCTGTTTTTT. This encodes CASSTARGTGELFF. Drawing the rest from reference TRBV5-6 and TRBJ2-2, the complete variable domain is DAGVTQSPTHLIKTRGQQVTLRCSPKSGHDTVSWYQQALGQGPQFIFQYYEEEERQRGNFPDRFSGHQFPNYSSELNVNALLLGDSALYLCASSTARGTGELFFGEGSRLTVL.